The rows below give T cell receptor beta chains drawn from one sample of a study of blood T cell repertoires in COVID-19. Sequencing was performed with immunoSEQ multiplex PCR; in TCRdb, only in-frame clones are kept and a portion is missing. Here the sample spans roughly 400,000 clones, about 89% being singletons. The sample was PBMCs or T cells enriched from blood (not recorded which). These receptors originate from a woman between 35 and 50 years old who had been exposed to COVID-19. The CDR3 runs from the conserved cysteine through the conserved F or W. D genes are given only for firm matches. Not all rows give a size; the values are once, few, many and, for expanded clones, a class.

D gene: NA
J gene: TRBJ1-1
clone size: once
V gene: TRBV5-1
CDR3 DNA: TGCGCCAGCAGCTTGGCCCTACAGGGAGTCACTGAAGCTTTCTTT
CDR3 protein: CASSLALQGVTEAFF

D gene: NA
J gene: TRBJ1-2
clone size: NA
V gene: TRBV29-1
CDR3 DNA: TGCAGCGTTGAACAGCGGCTAAAGGGCTACACCTTC
CDR3 protein: CSVEQRLKGYTF

D gene: TRBD2
J gene: TRBJ2-1
clone size: NA
V gene: TRBV4-3
CDR3 DNA: TGCGCCAGCAGCCAAGATCTCGCCGGGACTAGCGTCAATGAGCAGTTCTTC
CDR3 protein: CASSQDLAGTSVNEQFF

D gene: NA
J gene: TRBJ1-2
clone size: once
V gene: TRBV24-1
CDR3 DNA: TGTGCCACCAGTGATTCCCTCAGGGATGGCTACACCTTC
CDR3 protein: CATSDSLRDGYTF

D gene: NA
J gene: TRBJ1-1
clone size: NA
V gene: TRBV11-3
CDR3 DNA: TGTGCCAGCAGCTCCGGAGGGAAGAACACTGAAGCTTTCTTT
CDR3 protein: CASSSGGKNTEAFF

D gene: NA
J gene: TRBJ1-4
clone size: NA
V gene: TRBV24-1
CDR3 DNA: TGTGCCACCCTTGAGACCGGGTATCATGAAAAACTGTTTTTT
CDR3 protein: CATLETGYHEKLFF

D gene: NA
J gene: TRBJ1-2
clone size: NA
V gene: TRBV29-1
CDR3 DNA: TGCAGCGTTTTGGGCTCCTCCTATGGCTACACCTTC
CDR3 protein: CSVLGSSYGYTF

D gene: TRBD1
J gene: TRBJ2-3
clone size: NA
V gene: TRBV4-1
CDR3 DNA: TGCGCCAGCAGCCAAGGGGACAGGTGGAGGGCAGATACGCAGTATTTT
CDR3 protein: CASSQGDRWRADTQYF

D gene: NA
J gene: TRBJ2-5
clone size: NA
V gene: TRBV6-1
CDR3 DNA: TGTGCCAGCAGTGAAGTGCCCGGGGCGGGAAAGACCCAGTACTTC
CDR3 protein: CASSEVPGAGKTQYF

D gene: NA
J gene: TRBJ1-1
clone size: NA
V gene: TRBV21-1
CDR3 DNA: TGTGCCAGCAGCTCAAAAGGGGTCCGCCCCACTGAAGCTTTCTTT
CDR3 protein: CASSSKGVRPTEAFF

D gene: NA
J gene: TRBJ2-7
clone size: NA
V gene: TRBV10-2
CDR3 DNA: TGCGCCAGCAGTGACCCCCCAGCGTCCGAGCAGTACTTC
CDR3 protein: CASSDPPASEQYF

D gene: NA
J gene: TRBJ1-5
clone size: NA
V gene: TRBV19
CDR3 DNA: TGTGCCAGTACCATTAAGGGGTATAGCAATCAGCCCCAGCATTTT
CDR3 protein: CASTIKGYSNQPQHF

D gene: NA
J gene: TRBJ2-2
clone size: once
V gene: TRBV11-3
CDR3 DNA: TGTGCCAGCAGCCCGAGGTCGAACACCGGGGAGCTGTTTTTT
CDR3 protein: CASSPRSNTGELFF

D gene: TRBD1
J gene: TRBJ2-7
clone size: NA
V gene: TRBV30
CDR3 DNA: TGTGCCTGGAGACAGGGGGCAGGAGCCTACGAGCAGTACTTC
CDR3 protein: CAWRQGAGAYEQYF

D gene: TRBD1
J gene: TRBJ1-1
clone size: NA
V gene: TRBV7-9
CDR3 DNA: TGTGCCAGCAGCTTCGAGACAGGGCTCCGGGCTGAAGCTTTCTTT
CDR3 protein: CASSFETGLRAEAFF

D gene: TRBD2
J gene: TRBJ2-5
clone size: NA
V gene: TRBV5-6
CDR3 DNA: TGTGCCAGCAGCTTCTTAACGGGGGGGACCCAAGAGACCCAGTACTTC
CDR3 protein: CASSFLTGGTQETQYF

D gene: NA
J gene: TRBJ1-3
clone size: NA
V gene: TRBV15
CDR3 DNA: TGTGCCACCAGGGACAGATTTGGCAACACCATATATTTT
CDR3 protein: CATRDRFGNTIYF

D gene: NA
J gene: TRBJ1-3
clone size: NA
V gene: TRBV6-5
CDR3 DNA: TGTGCCAGCAGTTGGAGCAGGGTAACTGGAAACACCATATATTTT
CDR3 protein: CASSWSRVTGNTIYF

D gene: TRBD2
J gene: TRBJ2-3
clone size: few
V gene: TRBV18
CDR3 DNA: TGTGCCAGCTCACCACCGGGACTAGCGGGAGGCACAGATACGCAGTATTTT
CDR3 protein: CASSPPGLAGGTDTQYF

D gene: NA
J gene: TRBJ1-2
clone size: NA
V gene: TRBV14
CDR3 DNA: TGTGCCAGCAGCCGCCACAGTAACTATGGCTACACCTTC
CDR3 protein: CASSRHSNYGYTF

D gene: TRBD2
J gene: TRBJ2-5
clone size: NA
V gene: TRBV6-6
CDR3 DNA: TGTGCCAGCAGTCGAGGACTAGCGGCACAAGAGACCCAGTACTTC
CDR3 protein: CASSRGLAAQETQYF

D gene: TRBD1
J gene: TRBJ1-2
clone size: once
V gene: TRBV29-1
CDR3 DNA: TGCAGCCTTGGGACAGGGGGCGGGGAGGGCTATGGCTACACCTTC
CDR3 protein: CSLGTGGGEGYGYTF

D gene: TRBD1
J gene: TRBJ2-6
clone size: NA
V gene: TRBV2
CDR3 DNA: TGTGCCAGCAGTGAAAGGGACAGGGTCTCTGGGGCCAACGTCCTGACTTTC
CDR3 protein: CASSERDRVSGANVLTF

D gene: TRBD1
J gene: TRBJ1-1
clone size: NA
V gene: TRBV10-1
CDR3 DNA: TGCGCCAGCAGGGAGAATCACAGGGGCGGTTCTGAAGCTTTCTTT
CDR3 protein: CASRENHRGGSEAFF

D gene: TRBD2
J gene: TRBJ2-3
clone size: once
V gene: TRBV6-8
CDR3 DNA: TGTGCCAGCAGTTACATCCTATTGAGCCGCGGGGGAATAGATACGCAGTATTTT
CDR3 protein: CASSYILLSRGGIDTQYF

D gene: TRBD1
J gene: TRBJ2-7
clone size: NA
V gene: TRBV7-6
CDR3 DNA: TGTGCCAGCAGCTTAAAGACCCGGACAGGGGTCGACGAGCAGTACTTC
CDR3 protein: CASSLKTRTGVDEQYF

D gene: NA
J gene: TRBJ1-2
clone size: NA
V gene: TRBV2
CDR3 DNA: TGTGCCAGCACCTCACCCCGGGACATCCGGAATGGCTACACCTTC
CDR3 protein: CASTSPRDIRNGYTF

D gene: NA
J gene: TRBJ1-3
clone size: NA
V gene: TRBV7-8
CDR3 DNA: TGTGCCAGCAGCCTCCGAACCATACCCATTGGGTCAGGGGTGCTGAGCTCTGGAAACACCATATATTTT
CDR3 protein: CASSLRTIPIGSGVLSSGNTIYF

D gene: NA
J gene: TRBJ2-7
clone size: NA
V gene: TRBV6-6
CDR3 DNA: TGTGCCAGCAGTTATTCAACTAGAAACGAGCAGTACTTC
CDR3 protein: CASSYSTRNEQYF

D gene: NA
J gene: TRBJ1-1
clone size: NA
V gene: TRBV11-3
CDR3 DNA: TGTGCCAGCAGCTTTGAGGAGAACACTGAAGCTTTCTTT
CDR3 protein: CASSFEENTEAFF

D gene: NA
J gene: TRBJ1-2
clone size: NA
V gene: TRBV30
CDR3 DNA: TGTGCCTGGAGGCCCGTGGACTACGGGGGCTACACCTTC
CDR3 protein: CAWRPVDYGGYTF

D gene: NA
J gene: TRBJ2-2
clone size: few
V gene: TRBV7-2
CDR3 DNA: TGTGCCAGCAGCTACGGGGGAGGGGGCACCGGGGAGCTGTTTTTT
CDR3 protein: CASSYGGGGTGELFF

D gene: TRBD1
J gene: TRBJ1-2
clone size: NA
V gene: TRBV12-5
CDR3 DNA: TGTGCTAGTGGTTTGGTCCCAAAACAGGGGGATGGCTACACCTTC
CDR3 protein: CASGLVPKQGDGYTF

D gene: TRBD1
J gene: TRBJ2-7
clone size: NA
V gene: TRBV5-1
CDR3 DNA: TGCGCCAGCAGCCTCCGGACAGGGGGCGAAGGCGAGCAGTACTTC
CDR3 protein: CASSLRTGGEGEQYF

D gene: TRBD1
J gene: TRBJ2-5
clone size: NA
V gene: TRBV5-1
CDR3 DNA: TGCGCCAGCAGCTCTACCGGGACAGGGCCGACTTACCAAGAGACCCAGTACTTC
CDR3 protein: CASSSTGTGPTYQETQYF

D gene: TRBD2
J gene: TRBJ2-5
clone size: NA
V gene: TRBV11-2
CDR3 DNA: TGTGCCAGCAGCCGCAGCGGGGGGGCAGGAGAGACCCAGTACTTC
CDR3 protein: CASSRSGGAGETQYF

D gene: NA
J gene: TRBJ1-4
clone size: NA
V gene: TRBV5-1
CDR3 DNA: TGCGCCAGCAGCCACGAGGGTCGGGGAGACCTGTTTTTT
CDR3 protein: CASSHEGRGDLFF

D gene: NA
J gene: TRBJ2-1
clone size: NA
V gene: TRBV7-7
CDR3 DNA: TGTGCTAGCAGCTTAGCAGGGGGGGCAGGTGAGCAGTTCTTC
CDR3 protein: CASSLAGGAGEQFF

D gene: TRBD1
J gene: TRBJ2-6
clone size: once
V gene: TRBV18
CDR3 DNA: TGTGCCAGCTCACCACCGGACAGGGGTTCTGGGGCCAACGTCCTGACTTTC
CDR3 protein: CASSPPDRGSGANVLTF

D gene: NA
J gene: TRBJ2-2
clone size: NA
V gene: TRBV7-3
CDR3 DNA: TGTGCCAGCAGTCCGACTAGGAACACCGGGGAGCTGTTTTTT
CDR3 protein: CASSPTRNTGELFF

D gene: TRBD2
J gene: TRBJ2-1
clone size: few
V gene: TRBV19
CDR3 DNA: TGTGCCAGTAGGGGGACTAGTTTGGCGCATGAGCAGTTCTTC
CDR3 protein: CASRGTSLAHEQFF

D gene: NA
J gene: TRBJ1-2
clone size: NA
V gene: TRBV6-6
CDR3 DNA: TGTGCCAGCAGTACCACAGGGTGGGGCTACACCTTC
CDR3 protein: CASSTTGWGYTF

D gene: NA
J gene: TRBJ1-6
clone size: NA
V gene: TRBV16
CDR3 DNA: TGTGCCAGCAGCCTCCTCAGCTCCTATAATTCACCCCTCCACTTT
CDR3 protein: CASSLLSSYNSPLHF

D gene: NA
J gene: TRBJ2-3
clone size: NA
V gene: TRBV7-2
CDR3 DNA: TGTGCCAGCAGCCGTGGGGGGGCCTCGGTGACAGATACGCAGTATTTT
CDR3 protein: CASSRGGASVTDTQYF

D gene: TRBD1
J gene: TRBJ2-7
clone size: NA
V gene: TRBV5-4
CDR3 DNA: TGTGCCAGCAGCCTCGACAGGGGAAGCTACGAGCAGTACTTC
CDR3 protein: CASSLDRGSYEQYF

D gene: NA
J gene: TRBJ2-7
clone size: NA
V gene: TRBV10-2
CDR3 DNA: TGCGCCAGCAGTTCGACAGGCTACGAGCAGTACTTC
CDR3 protein: CASSSTGYEQYF

D gene: NA
J gene: TRBJ2-3
clone size: NA
V gene: TRBV10-1
CDR3 DNA: TGCGCCAGCAGTGAGTCAAGAGGACAAGCAGATACGCAGTATTTT
CDR3 protein: CASSESRGQADTQYF

D gene: NA
J gene: TRBJ2-1
clone size: once
V gene: TRBV25-1
CDR3 DNA: TGTGCCAGCAGTGCGCAGACAGCCAACAATGAGCAGTTCTTC
CDR3 protein: CASSAQTANNEQFF

D gene: TRBD1
J gene: TRBJ1-1
clone size: once
V gene: TRBV5-1
CDR3 DNA: TGCGCCAGCGCCAAACAGGGGGCGCGGGTCAACACTGAAGCTTTCTTT
CDR3 protein: CASAKQGARVNTEAFF

D gene: NA
J gene: TRBJ1-3
clone size: NA
V gene: TRBV5-6
CDR3 DNA: TGTGCCAGCAGCTTGGACGCAGGAGGCAGAAACACCATATATTTT
CDR3 protein: CASSLDAGGRNTIYF

D gene: NA
J gene: TRBJ1-5
clone size: once
V gene: TRBV2
CDR3 DNA: TGTGCCAGCAGAGAGGGATCTCAGCCCCAGCATTTT
CDR3 protein: CASREGSQPQHF

D gene: NA
J gene: TRBJ2-2
clone size: NA
V gene: TRBV2
CDR3 DNA: TGTGCCAGCAGTGGAGCGGCAGGGAACACCGGGGAGCTGTTTTTT
CDR3 protein: CASSGAAGNTGELFF

D gene: NA
J gene: TRBJ2-3
clone size: NA
V gene: TRBV12-3/TRBV12-4
CDR3 DNA: TGTGCCAGCAGTCCCCTTCGAGCAGATACGCAGTATTTT
CDR3 protein: CASSPLRADTQYF

D gene: NA
J gene: TRBJ1-4
clone size: NA
V gene: TRBV3-1/TRBV3-2
CDR3 DNA: TGTGCCAGCAGCCCCTCTAATGAAAAACTGTTTTTT
CDR3 protein: CASSPSNEKLFF

D gene: NA
J gene: TRBJ1-5
clone size: NA
V gene: TRBV18
CDR3 DNA: TGTGCCAGCTCACGCCAGGGGATTAATCAGCCCCAGCATTTT
CDR3 protein: CASSRQGINQPQHF